This T cell receptor (beta chain) comes out of a study of blood T cell repertoires in COVID-19. Study-wide background: From T cells, B-cell-depleted T cells, or PBMCs came the material, which was cDNA or gDNA.

Those who participated ranged in age from about 18 to 89 years and resided in some 24 US areas. TCRdb's table, derived via immunoSEQ multiplex PCR, lists solely in-frame clones and lacks some. The profile shows 250,000 to 350,000 clones, roughly 89% of them singletons. This clone was recorded once. The ends lost 4 bases at V and 0 bases at J; junction bases unmatched: 5. The CDR3 has 16 residues. CDR1 is MDHEN, CDR2 SYDVKM, per germline. The V gene is TRBV28, the J gene TRBJ1-2; TRBD1 agrees at 10 bases. Sequenced material: PBMCs or T cells enriched from blood (not recorded which). The sequence derives from a woman aged 18-29 years with acute COVID-19. The CDR3 DNA reads TGTGCCAGCAGTTGGGGCGGACAGGGGGCTAACTATGGCTACACCTTC. Translating it yields CASSWGGQGANYGYTF.